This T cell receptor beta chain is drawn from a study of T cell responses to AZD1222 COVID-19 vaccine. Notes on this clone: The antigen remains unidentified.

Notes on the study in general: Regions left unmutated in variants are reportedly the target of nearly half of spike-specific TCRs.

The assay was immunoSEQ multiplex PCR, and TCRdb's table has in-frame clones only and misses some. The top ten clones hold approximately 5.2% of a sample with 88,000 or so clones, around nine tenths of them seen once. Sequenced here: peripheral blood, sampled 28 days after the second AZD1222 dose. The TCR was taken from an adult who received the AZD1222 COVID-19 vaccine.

Written as DNA, the CDR3 is TGTGCCCCAGGGCGAGATCCCCAGCCCCAGCATTTT. This encodes CAPGRDPQPQHF. V usage is TRBV6-5 and J usage is TRBJ1-5, with D possibly TRBD1 on 5 matching bases. Germline assignment: CDR1 MNHEY and CDR2 SVGAGI. Trimming removed 11 bases from V and 7 bases from J, with 15 bases in between. The CDR3 sequence is 12 residues long.